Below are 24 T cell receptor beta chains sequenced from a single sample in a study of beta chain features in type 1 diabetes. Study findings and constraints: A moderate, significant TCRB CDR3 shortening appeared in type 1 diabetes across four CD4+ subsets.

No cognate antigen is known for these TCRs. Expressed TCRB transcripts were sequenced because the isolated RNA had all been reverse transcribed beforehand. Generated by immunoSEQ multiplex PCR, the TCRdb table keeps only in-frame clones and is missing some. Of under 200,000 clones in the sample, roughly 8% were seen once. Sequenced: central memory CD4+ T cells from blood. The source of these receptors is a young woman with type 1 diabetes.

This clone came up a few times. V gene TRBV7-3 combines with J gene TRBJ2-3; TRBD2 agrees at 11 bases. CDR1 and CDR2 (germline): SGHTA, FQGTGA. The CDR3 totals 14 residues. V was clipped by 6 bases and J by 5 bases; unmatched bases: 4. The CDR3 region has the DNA TGTGCCAGCAGGCTAGCGGGAGGAGGAGATACGCAGTATTTT. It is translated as CASRLAGGGDTQYF.

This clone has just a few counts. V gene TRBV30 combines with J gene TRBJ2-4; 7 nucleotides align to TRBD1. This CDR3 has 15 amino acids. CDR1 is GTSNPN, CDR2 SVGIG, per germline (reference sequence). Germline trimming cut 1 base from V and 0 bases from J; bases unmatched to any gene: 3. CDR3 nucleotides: TGTGCCTGGAGTGGGGACAGCCTAGCCAAAAACATTCAGTACTTC. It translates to CAWSGDSLAKNIQYF.

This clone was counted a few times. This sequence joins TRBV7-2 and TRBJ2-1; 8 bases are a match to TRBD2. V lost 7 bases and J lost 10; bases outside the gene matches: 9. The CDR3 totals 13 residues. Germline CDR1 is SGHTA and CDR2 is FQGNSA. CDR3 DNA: TGTGCCAGCACGAGAAGGACTAGCAGGGAGCAGTTCTTC. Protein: CASTRRTSREQFF.

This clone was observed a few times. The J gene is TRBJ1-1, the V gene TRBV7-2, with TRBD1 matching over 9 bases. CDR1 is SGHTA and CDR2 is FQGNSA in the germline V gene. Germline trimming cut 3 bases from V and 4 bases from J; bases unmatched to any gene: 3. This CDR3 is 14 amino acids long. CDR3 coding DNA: TGTGCCAGCAGCTTCGGGACAGGGACCACTGAAGCTTTCTTT. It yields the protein CASSFGTGTTEAFF.

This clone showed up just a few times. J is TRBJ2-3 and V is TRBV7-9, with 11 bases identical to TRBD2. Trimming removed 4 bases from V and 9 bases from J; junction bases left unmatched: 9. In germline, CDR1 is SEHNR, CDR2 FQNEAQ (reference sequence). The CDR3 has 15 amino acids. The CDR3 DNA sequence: TGTGCCAGCAGCTCAGACTCTAGCGGGAGGCGGACGCAGTATTTT. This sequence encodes CASSSDSSGRRTQYF.

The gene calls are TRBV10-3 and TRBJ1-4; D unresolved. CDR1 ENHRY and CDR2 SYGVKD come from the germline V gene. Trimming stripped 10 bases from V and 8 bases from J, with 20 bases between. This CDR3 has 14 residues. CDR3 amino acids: CATRSGGEKEKLFF. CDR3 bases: TGTGCCACCCGGTCTGGCGGGGAAAAGGAAAAACTGTTTTTT.

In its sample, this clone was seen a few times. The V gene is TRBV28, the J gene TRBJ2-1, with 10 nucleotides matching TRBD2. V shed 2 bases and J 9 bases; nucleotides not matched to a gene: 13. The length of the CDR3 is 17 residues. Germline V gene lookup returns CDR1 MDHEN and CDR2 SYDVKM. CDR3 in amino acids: CASSLRDQREGRGEQFF. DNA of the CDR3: TGTGCCAGCAGTTTACGGGATCAGCGGGAGGGCCGAGGTGAGCAGTTCTTC. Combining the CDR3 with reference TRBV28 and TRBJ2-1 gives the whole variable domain DVKVTQSSRYLVKRTGEKVFLECVQDMDHENMFWYRQDPGLGLRLIYFSYDVKMKEKGDIPEGYSVSREKKERFSLILESASTNQTSMYLCASSLRDQREGRGEQFFGPGTRLTVL.

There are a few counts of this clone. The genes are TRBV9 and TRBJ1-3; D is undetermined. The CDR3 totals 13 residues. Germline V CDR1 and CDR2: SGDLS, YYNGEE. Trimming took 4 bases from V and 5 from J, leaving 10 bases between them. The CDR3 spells CASSLRGRNTIYF. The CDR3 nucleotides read TGTGCCAGCAGCCTCCGTGGGCGAAACACCATATATTTT.

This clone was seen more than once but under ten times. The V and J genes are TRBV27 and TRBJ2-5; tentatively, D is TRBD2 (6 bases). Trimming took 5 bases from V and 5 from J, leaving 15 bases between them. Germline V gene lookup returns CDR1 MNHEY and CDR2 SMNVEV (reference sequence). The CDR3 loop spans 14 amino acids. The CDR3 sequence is CASSPPGVGETQYF. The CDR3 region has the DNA TGTGCCAGCAGTCCCCCGGGGGTTGGGGAGACCCAGTACTTC.

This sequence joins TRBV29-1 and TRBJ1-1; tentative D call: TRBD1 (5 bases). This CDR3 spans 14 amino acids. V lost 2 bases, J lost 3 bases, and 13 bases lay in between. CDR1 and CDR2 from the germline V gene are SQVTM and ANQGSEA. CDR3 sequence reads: CSVELKGYYTEAFF. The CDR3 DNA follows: TGCAGCGTTGAATTGAAGGGGTATTACACTGAAGCTTTCTTT.

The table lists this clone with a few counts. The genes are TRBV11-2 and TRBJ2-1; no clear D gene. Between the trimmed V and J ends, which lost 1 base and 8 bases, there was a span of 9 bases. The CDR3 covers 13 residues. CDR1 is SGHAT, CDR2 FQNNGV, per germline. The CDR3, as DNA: TGTGCCAGCAGCTTAGGCGGTTACGATGAGCAGTTCTTC. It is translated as CASSLGGYDEQFF.

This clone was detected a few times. CDR3 residues: CASSLEGGVNEQFF. The CDR3 nucleotides read TGTGCCAGCAGCTTAGAGGGGGGGGTAAATGAGCAGTTCTTC. The chain uses TRBV7-2 and TRBJ2-1, with a weak D call TRBD2 (7 bases). The ends were cut back, 1 base at V and 7 bases at J, with 11 bases in the middle. The CDR3 length is 14 residues. Germline values: CDR1 SGHTA, CDR2 FQGNSA.

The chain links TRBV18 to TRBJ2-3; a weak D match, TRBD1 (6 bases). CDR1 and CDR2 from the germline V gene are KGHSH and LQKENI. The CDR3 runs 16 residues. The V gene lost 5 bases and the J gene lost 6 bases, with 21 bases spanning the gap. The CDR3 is CASSTTGHLVEDTQYF. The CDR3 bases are TGTGCCAGCTCAACAACAGGGCATCTAGTAGAGGATACGCAGTATTTT.

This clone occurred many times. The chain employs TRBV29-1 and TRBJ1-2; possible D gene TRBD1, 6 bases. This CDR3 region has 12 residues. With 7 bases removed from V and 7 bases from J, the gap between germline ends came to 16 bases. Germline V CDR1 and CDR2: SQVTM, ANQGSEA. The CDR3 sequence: CSDYRYRAGYTF. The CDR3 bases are TGCAGCGACTACCGGTACAGGGCTGGCTACACCTTC.

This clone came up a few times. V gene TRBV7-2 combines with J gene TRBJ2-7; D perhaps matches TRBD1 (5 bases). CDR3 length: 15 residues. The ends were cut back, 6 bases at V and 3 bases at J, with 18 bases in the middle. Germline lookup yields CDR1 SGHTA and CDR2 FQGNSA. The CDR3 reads CASREVGVGLYEQYF. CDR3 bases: TGTGCCAGCAGAGAGGTAGGGGTTGGCCTCTACGAGCAGTACTTC.

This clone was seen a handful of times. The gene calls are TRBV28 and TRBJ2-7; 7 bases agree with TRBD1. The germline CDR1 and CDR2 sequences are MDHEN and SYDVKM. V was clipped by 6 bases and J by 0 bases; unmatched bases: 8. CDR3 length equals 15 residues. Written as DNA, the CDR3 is TGTGCCAGCAGGTCGCAGTCAGGGGGCTCCTACGAGCAGTACTTC. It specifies CASRSQSGGSYEQYF.

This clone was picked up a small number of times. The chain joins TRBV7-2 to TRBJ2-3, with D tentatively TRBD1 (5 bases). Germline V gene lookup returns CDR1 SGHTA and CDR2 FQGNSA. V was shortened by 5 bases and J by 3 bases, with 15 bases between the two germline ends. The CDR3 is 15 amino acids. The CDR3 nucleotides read TGTGCCAGCAGCCAAATTTTACAGGCAACAGATACGCAGTATTTT. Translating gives CASSQILQATDTQYF.

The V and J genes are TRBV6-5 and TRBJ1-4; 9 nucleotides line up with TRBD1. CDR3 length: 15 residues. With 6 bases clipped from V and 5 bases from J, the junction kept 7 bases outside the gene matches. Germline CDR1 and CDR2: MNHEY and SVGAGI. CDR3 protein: CASSKGQGYNEKLFF. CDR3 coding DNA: TGTGCCAGCAGCAAGGGACAGGGTTACAATGAAAAACTGTTTTTT.

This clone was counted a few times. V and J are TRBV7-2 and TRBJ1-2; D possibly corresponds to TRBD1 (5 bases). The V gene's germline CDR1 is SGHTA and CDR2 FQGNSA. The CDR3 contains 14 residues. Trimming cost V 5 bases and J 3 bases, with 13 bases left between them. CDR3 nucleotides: TGTGCCAGCAGCACCAGGCGGGGGGACTATGGCTACACCTTC. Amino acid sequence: CASSTRRGDYGYTF.

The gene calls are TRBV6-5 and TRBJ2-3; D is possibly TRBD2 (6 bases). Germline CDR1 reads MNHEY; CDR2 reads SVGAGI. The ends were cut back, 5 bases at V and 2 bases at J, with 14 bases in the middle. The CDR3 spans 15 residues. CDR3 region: CASSRIGGPTDTQYF. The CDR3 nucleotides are TGTGCCAGCAGTCGGATCGGGGGTCCCACAGATACGCAGTATTTT.

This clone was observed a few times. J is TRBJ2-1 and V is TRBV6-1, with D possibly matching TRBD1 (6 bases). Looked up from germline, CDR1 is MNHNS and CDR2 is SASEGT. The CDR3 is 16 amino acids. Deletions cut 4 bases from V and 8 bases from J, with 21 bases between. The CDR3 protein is CASSAKSAGAIDEQFF. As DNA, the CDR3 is TGTGCCAGCAGTGCGAAAAGCGCAGGGGCGATCGATGAGCAGTTCTTC.

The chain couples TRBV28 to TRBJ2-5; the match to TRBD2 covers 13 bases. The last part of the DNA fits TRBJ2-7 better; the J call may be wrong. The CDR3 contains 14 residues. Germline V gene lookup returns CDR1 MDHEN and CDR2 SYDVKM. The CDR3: CASSLLAGGDEQYF. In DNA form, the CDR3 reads TGTGCCAGCAGTCTACTAGCGGGAGGGGACGAGCAGTACTTC.

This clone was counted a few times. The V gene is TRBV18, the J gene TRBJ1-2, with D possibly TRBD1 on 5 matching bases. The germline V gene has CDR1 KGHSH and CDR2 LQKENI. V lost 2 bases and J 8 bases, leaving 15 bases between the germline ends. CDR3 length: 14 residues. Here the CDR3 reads CASSPSQAPEGYTF. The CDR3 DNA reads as TGTGCCAGCTCACCATCACAGGCCCCCGAGGGCTACACCTTC.

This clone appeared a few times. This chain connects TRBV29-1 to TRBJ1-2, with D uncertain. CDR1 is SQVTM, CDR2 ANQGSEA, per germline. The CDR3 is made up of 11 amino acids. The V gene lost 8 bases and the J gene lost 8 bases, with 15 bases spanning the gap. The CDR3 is CSTRAAEGYTF. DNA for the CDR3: TGCAGCACCCGCGCGGCAGAAGGCTACACCTTC.